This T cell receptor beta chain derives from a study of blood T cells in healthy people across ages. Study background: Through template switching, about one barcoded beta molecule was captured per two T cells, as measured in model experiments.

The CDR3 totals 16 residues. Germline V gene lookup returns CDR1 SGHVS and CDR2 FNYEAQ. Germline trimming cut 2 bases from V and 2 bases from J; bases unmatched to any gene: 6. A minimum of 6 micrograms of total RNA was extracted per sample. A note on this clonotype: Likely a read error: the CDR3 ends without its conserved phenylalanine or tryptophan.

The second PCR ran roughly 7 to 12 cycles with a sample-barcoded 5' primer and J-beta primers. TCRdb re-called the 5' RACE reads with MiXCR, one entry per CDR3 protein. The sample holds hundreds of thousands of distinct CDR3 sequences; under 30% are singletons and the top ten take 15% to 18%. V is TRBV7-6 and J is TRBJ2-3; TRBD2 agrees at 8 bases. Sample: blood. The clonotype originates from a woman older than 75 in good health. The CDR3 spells CASSLIAGTLTDTQYL. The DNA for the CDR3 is TGTGCCAGCAGCTTAATAGCGGGGACCCTCACAGATACGCAGTATTTG.